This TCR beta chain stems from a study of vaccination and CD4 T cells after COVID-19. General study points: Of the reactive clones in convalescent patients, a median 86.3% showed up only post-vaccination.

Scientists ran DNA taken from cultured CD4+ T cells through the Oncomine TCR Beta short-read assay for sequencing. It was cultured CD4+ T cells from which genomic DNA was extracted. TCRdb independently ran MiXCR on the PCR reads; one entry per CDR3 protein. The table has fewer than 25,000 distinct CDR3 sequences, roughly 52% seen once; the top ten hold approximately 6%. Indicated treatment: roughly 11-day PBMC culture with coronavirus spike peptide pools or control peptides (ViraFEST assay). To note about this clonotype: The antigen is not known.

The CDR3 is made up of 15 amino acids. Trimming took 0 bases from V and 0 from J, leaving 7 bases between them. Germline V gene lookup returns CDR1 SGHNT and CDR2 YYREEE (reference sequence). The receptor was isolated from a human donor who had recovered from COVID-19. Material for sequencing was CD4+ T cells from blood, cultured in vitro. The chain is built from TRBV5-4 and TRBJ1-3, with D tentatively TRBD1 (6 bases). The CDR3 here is CASSLGTASGNTIYF. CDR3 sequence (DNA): TGTGCCAGCAGCTTGGGGACAGCCTCTGGAAACACCATATATTTT.